This T cell receptor beta chain was observed in a study of blood T cell repertoires in COVID-19 (dated by TCRdb to the early 2020s). Concerning the study at large: Samples covering the acute and convalescent phases of COVID-19 were provided by collaborators in the United States, Italy and Spain. The repertoires were made available in a free public database intended to serve as a resource for research on the immune response to SARS-CoV-2. The dataset comprised deeply sampled blood TCRbeta repertoires from subjects exposed to, actively infected with, or recovered from COVID-19. Where available, HLA class I and class II types were obtained from metadata supplied by the sample provider rather than from assay-based typing. The material from the prospective study consisted of cDNA or gDNA derived from T cells, B-cell-depleted T cells, or PBMCs. The sample metadata nearly always contained a de-identified subject ID, COVID-19 status, age in years and sex. The samples were drawn from two sources: the first 160 participants of the ongoing ImmuneRACE study, and over 1,000 subjects contributed by 6 global collaborators. General conclusions and limits of the study: The amount of clinical and demographic metadata varied by source and participant and was provided uncurated.

The immunoSEQ Assay, a bias-controlled multiplex PCR, was used to amplify TCRbeta CDR3 regions from genomic DNA. The study's processing was this. The number of nucleated cells in each sample was estimated by amplification of reference gene primers within the assay. To quantify the absolute abundance of each unique TCRbeta CDR3 rearrangement, sequence reads were collapsed and filtered. Productive Simpson clonality was computed per sample as the square root of Simpson's diversity index over productive rearrangements. Entries here come from immuneACCESS through TCRdb and include only in-frame sequences with V and J called. Some clones fail to appear in such tables; in the studies checked, an unresolved V gene covers under half of the shortfall, and the cause of the remainder is unknown. V and J calls plus clone size are reproduced from that table; the DNA served to infer D and trimming. The sample yields tens of thousands of clones; about 92% were counted once. About 2.9% of the sample belongs to the ten largest clones.

A remark on this clone: No cognate antigen has been identified for it. No much larger clonotype is one base removed from it; base qualities were not supplied.

Whole blood was collected in K2EDTA tubes by collaborating institutions according to the institutions' own protocols. For TCRbeta analysis, collaborator samples were shipped as frozen whole blood, as isolated PBMCs, or as DNA extracted from either sample type. The germline V gene sets CDR1 to SGHVS and CDR2 to FQNEAQ. The CDR3 runs 17 residues from the cysteine to the phenylalanine. Only the CDR3 portion is preserved as DNA: 51 bases, with reading frame beginning at the first base. V lost 0 bases and J lost 10 bases; the stretch between them is 19 bases long. The chain is encoded by TRBV7-8 joined to TRBJ1-6, with TRBD1 perhaps the D gene, on 5 matching bases. The sample taken for sequencing was peripheral blood. This TCR came from a human donor in a cohort sampled during active COVID-19. The CDR3 here reads CASSLASLLRAGSPLHF. DNA sequence: TGTGCCAGCAGCTTAGCTTCTTTGCTCAGGGCGGGGTCACCCCTCCACTTT.